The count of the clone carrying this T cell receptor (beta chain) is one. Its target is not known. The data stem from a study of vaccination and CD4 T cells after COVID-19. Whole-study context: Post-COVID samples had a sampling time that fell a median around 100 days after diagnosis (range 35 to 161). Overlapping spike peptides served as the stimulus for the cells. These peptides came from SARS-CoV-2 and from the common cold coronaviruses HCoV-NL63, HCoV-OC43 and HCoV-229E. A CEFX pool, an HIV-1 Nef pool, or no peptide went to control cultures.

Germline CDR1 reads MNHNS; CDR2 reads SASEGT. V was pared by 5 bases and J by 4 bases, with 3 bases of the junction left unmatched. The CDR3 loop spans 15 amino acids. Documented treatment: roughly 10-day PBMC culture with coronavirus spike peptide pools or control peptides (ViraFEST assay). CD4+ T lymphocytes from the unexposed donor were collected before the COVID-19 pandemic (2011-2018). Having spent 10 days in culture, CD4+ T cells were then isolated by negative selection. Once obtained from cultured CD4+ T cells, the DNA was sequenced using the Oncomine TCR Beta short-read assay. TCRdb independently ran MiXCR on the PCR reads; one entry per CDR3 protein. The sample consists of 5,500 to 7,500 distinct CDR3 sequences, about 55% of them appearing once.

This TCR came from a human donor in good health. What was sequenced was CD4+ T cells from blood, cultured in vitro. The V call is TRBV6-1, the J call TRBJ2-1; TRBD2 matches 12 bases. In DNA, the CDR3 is TGTGCCAGCAGTAACGGACTAGCGGGGTACAATGAGCAGTTCTTC. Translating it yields CASSNGLAGYNEQFF.